The 30 T cell receptor beta chains given below trace back to one sample, sequenced in a study of T cell responses to AZD1222 COVID-19 vaccine. Produced via immunoSEQ multiplex PCR; TCRdb's table is partial and in-frame only. The table lists 120,000 to 150,000 clones, roughly 91% of them singletons. The starting material was peripheral blood, obtained on day 0 of AZD1222 vaccination. These receptor sequences come from an adult in good health.

This chain links TRBV15 with TRBJ1-1; TRBD1 is a possible D gene (6 bases). Germline V gene lookup returns CDR1 LNHNV and CDR2 YYDKDF (reference sequence). The CDR3 sequence is 13 residues long. V was cut by 5 bases and J by 10 bases, with 17 bases left in between. The CDR3 sequence is CATSPPGGSVAFF. CDR3 nucleotide sequence: TGTGCCACCAGCCCGCCTGGGGGCTCCGTAGCTTTCTTT.

This sequence joins TRBV5-1 and TRBJ1-2; TRBD1 aligns across 9 bases. With V trimmed by 3 bases and J by 6 bases, 9 bases remained unmatched. The CDR3 runs 15 residues. Germline V gene sequence: CDR1 SGHRS, CDR2 YFSETQ. The CDR3 nucleotides read TGCGCCAGCAGCTGGGACAGGGCCGGGCCCAATGGCTACACCTTC. This translates into CASSWDRAGPNGYTF.

The CDR3 loop reads CASSPRAGGDQPQHF. Written as DNA, the CDR3 is TGTGCCAGCTCACCAAGGGCAGGGGGCGATCAGCCCCAGCATTTT. This chain uses TRBV18 with TRBJ1-5; 8 positions match TRBD1. The germline V gene encodes CDR1 KGHSH and CDR2 LQKENI. J lost 5 bases, V lost 2 bases, and 5 bases had no gene match. The CDR3 length is 15 residues.

The V call is TRBV27, the J call TRBJ2-7, with 7 positions matching TRBD1. V was pared by 5 bases and J by 9 bases, with 13 bases of the junction left unmatched. This CDR3 is 14 amino acids long. Germline CDR1 reads MNHEY; CDR2 reads SMNVEV (reference sequence). The CDR3 nucleotides read TGTGCCAGCAGTCCATCGACAGGGCGTCAGCTGCAGTACTTC. Translated, it gives CASSPSTGRQLQYF.

The rearrangement links TRBV15 to TRBJ2-1; D gene unclear. Germline V gene lookup returns CDR1 LNHNV and CDR2 YYDKDF (reference sequence). The CDR3 is 13 residues long. V was cut by 11 bases and J by 3 bases, with 14 bases left in between. Here the CDR3 DNA reads TGTGCCCTGGGTAGGGCCAGCTACAATGAGCAGTTCTTC. Translating gives CALGRASYNEQFF.

The gene calls are TRBV18 and TRBJ1-5; 9 bases fit TRBD1. The V gene's germline CDR1 is KGHSH and CDR2 LQKENI. V lost 2 bases and J lost 4; bases outside the gene matches: 3. This CDR3 spans 15 amino acids. The CDR3 region is CASSPDRGGNQPQHF. The CDR3 DNA is TGTGCCAGCTCACCAGACAGGGGGGGGAATCAGCCCCAGCATTTT.

The rearrangement links TRBV19 to TRBJ1-5; a weak D match, TRBD1 (5 bases). Trimming left V 6 bases short and J 2 bases short, with 17 bases between. The CDR3 is 16 residues long. Germline values: CDR1 LNHDA, CDR2 SQIVND (reference sequence). The CDR3 DNA sequence: TGTGCCAGTAGGGGGACTGGGGAGAGGGGCAATCAGCCCCAGCATTTT. It translates to CASRGTGERGNQPQHF.

The chain employs TRBV27 and TRBJ2-7; the D call may be TRBD1 or TRBD2 (5 bases each). The CDR3 is made up of 13 amino acids. Germline V CDR1 and CDR2: MNHEY, SMNVEV (reference sequence). V was cut by 5 bases and J by 2 bases, with 10 bases left in between. The DNA for the CDR3 is TGTGCCAGCAGTCCGGGGCCTACCTACGAGCAGTACTTC. This translates into CASSPGPTYEQYF.

The chain joins TRBV3-1 (or the pseudogene TRBV3-2) to TRBJ1-1; D is unresolved. Germline lookup yields CDR1 LGHDT and CDR2 YNNKEL (reference sequence). V dropped 4 bases and J dropped 1 base, with 7 bases sitting between them. This CDR3 comprises 13 residues. CDR3 sequence: CASSPLANTEAFF. As DNA, the CDR3 is TGTGCCAGCAGCCCCCTAGCGAACACTGAAGCTTTCTTT.

The chain has TRBV5-1 and TRBJ2-7; D not resolved. The V gene's germline CDR1 is SGHRS and CDR2 YFSETQ. The CDR3 covers 14 residues. Trimming removed 5 bases at V and 4 bases at J, with 16 bases between. The CDR3 DNA follows: TGCGCCAGCAGACCAATGGTGGGTACATACGAGCAGTACTTC. Its translation is CASRPMVGTYEQYF.

This clone was picked up a small number of times. The genes are TRBV9 and TRBJ1-2; 8 nucleotides line up with TRBD1. The CDR3 covers 14 residues. The J segment lost 5 bases and the V segment lost 3 bases, leaving 6 bases of the junction unmatched. CDR1 and CDR2 from the germline V gene are SGDLS and YYNGEE. For the CDR3, the DNA is TGTGCCAGCAGCGCGACAGGGGTAGGGTATGGCTACACCTTC. It is translated as CASSATGVGYGYTF.

V is TRBV24-1 and J is TRBJ2-5; D gene ambiguous. The V and J ends lost 2 bases and 5 bases respectively, with 8 bases between them. In germline, CDR1 is KGHDR, CDR2 SFDVKD. The CDR3 is 13 amino acids. The chain's CDR3 is CATSDSTAETQYF. In DNA, the CDR3 is TGTGCCACCAGTGATTCTACGGCGGAGACCCAGTACTTC.

This chain connects TRBV19 to TRBJ1-2; D not resolved. The CDR3 spans 14 residues. The germline gives CDR1 LNHDA, CDR2 SQIVND (reference sequence). V was cut by 5 bases and J by 2 bases, with 12 bases left in between. The CDR3 is CASSPPGLNYGYTF. As DNA, the CDR3 is TGTGCCAGTAGTCCTCCAGGACTGAACTATGGCTACACCTTC.

The rearrangement links TRBV9 to TRBJ2-5, with a possible D match to TRBD2 (6 bases). The germline gives CDR1 SGDLS, CDR2 YYNGEE. This CDR3 is 15 amino acids long. V lost 6 bases to trimming and J lost 2 bases, with 17 bases between them. The CDR3, as DNA: TGTGCCAGCACAGCATCAGGCGGGGAGCAAGAGACCCAGTACTTC. Protein product: CASTASGGEQETQYF.

This chain links TRBV2 with TRBJ1-1; D gene uncertain. Germline V lookup: CDR1 SNHLY, CDR2 FYNNEI. Trimming took off 6 bases at V and 4 bases at J, with 12 bases between the two ends. The CDR3 contains 13 residues. The CDR3 region is CASRSERGTEAFF. The CDR3 nucleotides read TGTGCCAGCAGGAGCGAACGCGGCACTGAAGCTTTCTTT.

This clone was detected a few times. This rearrangement joins TRBV19 to TRBJ1-2; possible D gene TRBD1, 5 bases. V gave up 9 bases and J gave up 5 bases, with 19 bases separating them. CDR3 length: 14 amino acids. The germline CDR1 and CDR2 sequences are LNHDA and SQIVND (reference sequence). The CDR3, as DNA: TGTGCCAGCCGGGACGGACCTTCGCGGTATGGCTACACCTTC. This sequence encodes CASRDGPSRYGYTF.

The chain is built from TRBV28 and TRBJ2-3, with 9 bases aligning to TRBD2. Germline loops: CDR1 MDHEN, CDR2 SYDVKM. The CDR3 contains 16 residues. With 4 bases clipped from V and 8 bases from J, the junction kept 13 bases outside the gene matches. DNA of the CDR3: TGTGCCAGCAGTTCTCTCGGAGCGGGAGGTCCGGGTACGCAGTATTTT. It is translated as CASSSLGAGGPGTQYF.

The chain combines TRBV3-1 (or the pseudogene TRBV3-2) with TRBJ1-1; a weak D match, TRBD1 (5 bases). There are 13 residues in the CDR3. Germline V gene sequence: CDR1 LGHDT, CDR2 YNNKEL (reference sequence). The germline V and J ends were trimmed by 1 base and 9 bases, with 12 bases remaining between them. The CDR3 bases are TGTGCCAGCAGCCAAGGGTCAGGGTATAAAGCTTTCTTT. Its protein product is CASSQGSGYKAFF.

This rearrangement joins TRBV6-5 to TRBJ2-7; TRBD1 matches at 8 bases. Losses at the gene ends were 8 bases for V and 2 bases for J; bases not matched to a gene: 8. Germline lookup yields CDR1 MNHEY and CDR2 SVGAGI. The CDR3 is 14 residues long. As DNA, the CDR3 is TGTGCCAGCTTGCCACGGGACAGGACCTACGAGCAGTACTTC. Its translation: CASLPRDRTYEQYF.

The CDR3 sequence: CATSTSGTGAEKLFF. The CDR3 nucleotides read TGTGCCACCAGCACCTCCGGGACAGGGGCTGAAAAACTGTTTTTT. The rearrangement links TRBV15 to TRBJ1-4; 10 bases align to TRBD1. Germline-derived CDR1 and CDR2 are LNHNV and YYDKDF (reference sequence). The CDR3 length is 15 residues. After removal of 4 bases from V and 7 bases from J, the junction contained 6 bases not matched to a gene.

The chain couples TRBV24-1 to TRBJ2-3, with no clear D. This CDR3 has 13 amino acids. V lost 9 bases, J lost 0 bases, and 9 bases lay in between. The germline V gene encodes CDR1 KGHDR and CDR2 SFDVKD. The CDR3 is CATGDPSTDTQYF. In DNA, the CDR3 is TGTGCCACCGGCGACCCGAGCACAGATACGCAGTATTTT.

The chain links TRBV5-1 to TRBJ1-2; D is ambiguous. Germline CDR1 is SGHRS and CDR2 is YFSETQ. The CDR3 length is 15 residues. Between the trimmed V and J ends, which lost 0 bases and 0 bases, there was a span of 9 bases. The CDR3 region has the DNA TGCGCCAGCAGCTTGGATACAGCGCCTAACTATGGCTACACCTTC. Protein: CASSLDTAPNYGYTF. Filled out from reference TRBV5-1 and TRBJ1-2, the complete variable domain reads KAGVTQTPRYLIKTRGQQVTLSCSPISGHRSVSWYQQTPGQGLQFLFEYFSETQRNKGNFPGRFSGRQFSNSRSEMNVSTLELGDSALYLCASSLDTAPNYGYTFGSGTRLTVV.

This clone showed up just once. DNA for the CDR3: TGTGCCAGCAGCCCGATGGGACGGAACTATGGCTACACCTTC. Its translation: CASSPMGRNYGYTF. The chain employs TRBV7-6 and TRBJ1-2; the D gene is possibly TRBD1 (5 bases). With 5 bases removed from V and 2 bases from J, the gap between germline ends came to 12 bases. This CDR3 has 14 residues. CDR1 is SGHVS, CDR2 FNYEAQ, per germline.

The CDR3 nucleotides are TGTGCCAGCAGTTATAGGCCGACGGTGACCTACGAGCAGTACTTC. This translates into CASSYRPTVTYEQYF. The J gene is TRBJ2-7, the V gene TRBV6-2 or TRBV6-3; unclear D gene. The V gene lost 3 bases and the J gene lost 2 bases, with 14 bases spanning the gap. In germline, CDR1 is MNHEY, CDR2 SVGEGT. The CDR3 has 15 residues.

The J gene is TRBJ2-7, the V gene TRBV9, with a weak D call TRBD1 (6 bases). V shed 3 bases and J shed 0 bases, with 16 bases lying between them. CDR1 SGDLS and CDR2 YYNGEE come from the germline V gene. The CDR3 extends over 16 amino acids. The CDR3 loop is CASSAGETANSYEQYF. The CDR3 DNA follows: TGTGCCAGCAGCGCAGGGGAGACAGCCAACTCCTACGAGCAGTACTTC.

This clone occurred once. The gene calls are TRBV2 and TRBJ1-4; D call uncertain. V shed 5 bases and J shed 8 bases, with 12 bases lying between them. The length of the CDR3 is 13 residues. Per the germline V gene, CDR1 is SNHLY and CDR2 is FYNNEI. Here the CDR3 DNA reads TGTGCCAGCAGTACGGGCTTCGGCGAAAAACTGTTTTTT. It translates to CASSTGFGEKLFF.

Comment on this clone: The same CDR3 also results from other DNA sequences found in this sample. The rearrangement uses TRBV2 and TRBJ2-7, with D unresolved. Trimming took off 6 bases at V and 0 bases at J, with 3 bases between the two ends. The CDR3 extends over 11 amino acids. The germline gives CDR1 SNHLY, CDR2 FYNNEI. The CDR3 loop reads CASSTSYEQYF. CDR3 coding DNA: TGTGCCAGCAGCACCTCCTACGAGCAGTACTTC.

This clone was seen only a few times. The rearrangement uses TRBV6-1 and TRBJ2-7; 8 positions match TRBD1. Losses at the gene ends were 3 bases for V and 5 bases for J; bases not matched to a gene: 6. Germline values: CDR1 MNHNS, CDR2 SASEGT. The CDR3 spans 14 residues. CDR3 bases: TGTGCCAGCAGTGAGAGAACGGACAGGGACGAGCAGTACTTC. Translation: CASSERTDRDEQYF.

The chain recombines TRBV5-1 with TRBJ1-2, with D possibly TRBD1 on 6 matching bases. The CDR3 extends over 15 amino acids. The germline V and J ends were trimmed by 0 bases and 4 bases, with 13 bases remaining between them. The V gene's germline CDR1 is SGHRS and CDR2 YFSETQ. The chain's CDR3 is CASSLEAGDFYGYTF. As DNA, the CDR3 is TGCGCCAGCAGCTTGGAGGCAGGGGACTTCTATGGCTACACCTTC.

The gene calls are TRBV11-2 and TRBJ1-3; 12 bases agree with TRBD1. The CDR3 runs to 17 residues. The V gene end was trimmed by 5 bases and the J gene end by 4 bases; junction bases not matched to a gene: 9. Germline lookup yields CDR1 SGHAT and CDR2 FQNNGV. This CDR3 reads CASSVGTGGWEGNTIYF. DNA of the CDR3: TGTGCCAGCAGCGTCGGGACAGGGGGCTGGGAAGGAAACACCATATATTTT.